Listed here are 15 T cell receptor beta chains from one sample, sequenced in a study of shared clonotypes between healthy human individuals. Measured with immunoSEQ multiplex PCR; TCRdb has only the in-frame clones, and not every one. The data show 450,000 to 500,000 clones, almost 80% seen once. The sequencing sample was made of PBMCs. These receptors were taken from a middle-aged woman in good health. Some clones in this sample may be carry-over from other donors' samples.

V is TRBV7-2 and J is TRBJ1-2, with D tentatively TRBD1 (6 bases). V lost 5 bases, J lost 8 bases, and 21 bases lay in between. The CDR3 loop spans 15 amino acids. Germline lookup yields CDR1 SGHTA and CDR2 FQGNSA. This chain's CDR3 is CASSPSEATRGGYTF. For the CDR3, the DNA is TGTGCCAGCAGCCCGTCGGAGGCGACGAGGGGGGGCTACACCTTC.

This clone was recorded a few times. The V gene is TRBV5-6, the J gene TRBJ2-7; 12 nucleotides align to TRBD2. The CDR3 is 14 residues long. Unmatched junction bases numbered 2, after V lost 2 bases and J lost 5 bases. CDR1 SGHDT and CDR2 YYEEEE come from the germline V gene. The CDR3 DNA reads TGTGCCAGCAGCTTCGGACTAGCGGGAAACGAGCAGTACTTC. This sequence encodes CASSFGLAGNEQYF.

The J gene is TRBJ2-7, the V gene TRBV5-1; 10 positions agree with TRBD2. The CDR3 sequence is 15 residues long. V was pared by 0 bases and J by 7 bases, with 7 bases of the junction left unmatched. The germline V gene has CDR1 SGHRS and CDR2 YFSETQ. The DNA of the CDR3 is TGCGCCAGCAGCTTGGCGCTAGCGGGAGCGGGGGAGCAGTACTTC. As protein: CASSLALAGAGEQYF.

The chain carries TRBV11-2 and TRBJ1-1; D might be TRBD1 (6 bases). Trimming pared 4 bases from V and 1 base from J, leaving 13 bases between. The length of the CDR3 is 15 residues. Germline CDR1 is SGHAT and CDR2 is FQNNGV. The CDR3 bases are TGTGCCAGCAGCTCTCCCCTGACAGGGAACACTGAAGCTTTCTTT. Amino acid sequence: CASSSPLTGNTEAFF.

V and J are TRBV2 and TRBJ2-2; D may correspond to TRBD1 or TRBD2 (5 bases each). Germline CDR1 is SNHLY and CDR2 is FYNNEI. The V and J ends lost 6 bases and 5 bases respectively, with 16 bases between them. This CDR3 is built from 15 residues. The CDR3 nucleotides read TGTGCCAGCAGGGCCGGGACCCAGGGAACCGGGGAGCTGTTTTTT. Amino acids: CASRAGTQGTGELFF.

The chain has TRBV28 and TRBJ2-2, with D tentatively TRBD2 (6 bases). Trimming stripped 3 bases from V and 6 bases from J, with 14 bases between. From germline, CDR1 is MDHEN and CDR2 SYDVKM. CDR3 length: 15 residues. The CDR3: CASSLRGFFAGELFF. DNA of the CDR3: TGTGCCAGCAGTTTGCGGGGATTCTTCGCCGGGGAGCTGTTTTTT.

This rearrangement joins TRBV7-9 to TRBJ2-1; 11 bases line up with TRBD2. V lost 3 bases to trimming and J lost 5 bases; unmatched junction nucleotides: 6. CDR1 and CDR2 (germline): SEHNR, FQNEAQ (reference sequence). The CDR3 has 16 residues. DNA of the CDR3: TGTGCCAGCAGCTTCTTGGGACTAGCGGCCCACAATGAGCAGTTCTTC. Its protein product is CASSFLGLAAHNEQFF.

Worth noting for this clone: One end of the junction does not line up with germline, which may come from a read error. For the CDR3, the DNA is TGTGCTAGCAGCTTAGGGTTATTGGGGACCCAGTACTTC. Amino acids: CASSLGLLGTQYF. The V and J genes are TRBV7-7 and TRBJ2-5, with D uncertain. CDR1 and CDR2 from the germline V gene are SSHAT and FNYEAQ (reference sequence). This CDR3 comprises 13 residues.

This clone was seen only once. The chain joins TRBV11-3 to TRBJ2-2; 10 bases agree with TRBD1. CDR3 size: 14 residues. Unmatched junction bases numbered 4, after V lost 5 bases and J lost 7 bases. Germline V CDR1 and CDR2: SGHNT, YENEEA. CDR3 sequence: CASSLDRGHGELFF. The DNA of the CDR3 is TGTGCCAGCAGCCTCGACAGGGGGCACGGGGAGCTGTTTTTT.

This chain connects TRBV13 to TRBJ1-3, with D possibly being TRBD1 (5 bases). Trimming left V 3 bases short and J 0 bases short, with 9 bases between. This CDR3 has 15 residues. Germline values: CDR1 PRHDT, CDR2 FYEKMQ (reference sequence). In DNA, the CDR3 is TGTGCCAGCAGCTTGGGACTGAGCTCTGGAAACACCATATATTTT. Translated: CASSLGLSSGNTIYF.

At least ten counts were recorded for this clone. This sequence joins TRBV27 and TRBJ2-5; 9 positions match TRBD1. This CDR3 has 16 residues. Trimming took 5 bases from V and 2 from J; bases not matched to a gene: 9. Germline V gene lookup returns CDR1 MNHEY and CDR2 SMNVEV (reference sequence). The CDR3 DNA is TGTGCCAGCAGTCCCGGGACAGGGATAGGGCAAGAGACCCAGTACTTC. Translating gives CASSPGTGIGQETQYF.

The V gene is TRBV11-2, the J gene TRBJ2-7; the D is unclear. The CDR3 covers 12 residues. CDR1 and CDR2 from the germline V gene are SGHAT and FQNNGV. V was pared by 0 bases and J by 7 bases, with 7 bases between. The CDR3 nucleotides are TGTGCCAGCAGCTTAGATACGAGGGAGCAGTACTTC. Encoded protein: CASSLDTREQYF.

CDR3 DNA: TGTGCCAGCAGTTTGGGCCTACGTTATACGGGCTACACCTTC. This gives the protein CASSLGLRYTGYTF. The chain combines TRBV27 with TRBJ1-2, with D hard to call. With 3 bases removed from V and 8 bases from J, the gap between germline ends came to 16 bases. Per germline, CDR1 MNHEY and CDR2 SMNVEV (reference sequence). The CDR3 runs 14 residues.

Points on this clone: A much larger clone differs from this one at a single base, so this may be a read error. This sample also contains other DNA sequences that code for the same CDR3. The genes are TRBV5-1 and TRBJ2-5, with 7 bases identical to TRBD2. The CDR3 is made up of 13 amino acids. The germline V gene encodes CDR1 SGHRS and CDR2 YFSETQ. The CDR3, as DNA: TGTGCCAGCAGCTCCGGGACTATACAGACCCAGTACTTC. This sequence encodes CASSSGTIQTQYF. Filled out from reference TRBV5-1 and TRBJ2-5, the complete variable domain reads KAGVTQTPRYLIKTRGQQVTLSCSPISGHRSVSWYQQTPGQGLQFLFEYFSETQRNKGNFPGRFSGRQFSNSRSEMNVSTLELGDSALYLCASSSGTIQTQYFGPGTRLLVL.

For the CDR3, the DNA is TGTGCCAGCAGCTCCCACAGCTTTCAATACAATGAGCAGTTCTTC. It is translated as CASSSHSFQYNEQFF. This chain joins TRBV11-2 and TRBJ2-1; no definite D call. The CDR3 contains 15 residues. The germline CDR1 and CDR2 sequences are SGHAT and FQNNGV. The V and J ends lost 4 bases and 4 bases respectively, with 14 bases between them.